This T cell receptor (beta chain) was retrieved from a study of blood T cell repertoires in COVID-19. Study-wide context: There were acute and convalescent COVID-19 samples, and they came from the United States, Italy and Spain. T cells, B-cell-depleted T cells, or PBMCs provided the cDNA or gDNA that served as material.

This CDR3 is 15 amino acids long. From germline, CDR1 is MNHEY and CDR2 SVGAGI. Trimming stripped 7 bases from V and 2 bases from J, with 18 bases between. In the authors' workflow: Amplified reference gene primers provided the basis for estimating nucleated cell counts. Produced via immunoSEQ multiplex PCR; TCRdb's table is partial and in-frame only. The D gene and trimming were derived from the DNA, and the V and J assignments and clone size from that table. This sample carries approximately 85,000 clones, around 87% of them seen once, and the ten largest clones take about 3%. The origin of this receptor is a woman aged 45-65 years with active or convalescent COVID-19. V usage is TRBV6-5 and J usage is TRBJ2-7; D perhaps matches TRBD2 (6 bases). Specimen: peripheral blood. The CDR3 sequence is CASMEGVLSAYEQYF. The CDR3 coding sequence is TGTGCCAGCATGGAGGGAGTCCTATCGGCCTACGAGCAGTACTTC.